Presented here are 2 T cell receptor beta chains from one specimen sequenced in a study of T cells after yellow fever vaccination. TCRdb processed the 5' RACE reads anew with MiXCR; each CDR3 protein has one entry. Here the sample spans tens of thousands of distinct CDR3 sequences, roughly 5.5% being singletons. The sequencing used PBMCs, either bulk or a sorted T-cell subset (CD4+, CD8+, memory, or dextramer-sorted; not recorded which), collected roughly seven weeks after the first yellow fever vaccination. The origin of the receptors is a man aged 18 to 30 who received the YFV17D yellow fever vaccine.

Many counts were recorded for this clonotype. This chain links TRBV4-3 with TRBJ2-4, with a possible D match to TRBD2 (6 bases). Germline CDR1 reads LGHNA; CDR2 reads YSLEER. The germline V and J ends were trimmed by 1 base and 7 bases, with 17 bases remaining between them. The CDR3 loop spans 16 amino acids. The CDR3 nucleotides read TGCGCCAGCAGCCAAGGGGGGGTAGGCGGTGGTAACATTCAGTACTTC. It specifies CASSQGGVGGGNIQYF.

This clonotype was detected many times. V usage is TRBV20-1 and J usage is TRBJ1-1; D is perhaps TRBD1 (5 bases). CDR1 is DFQATT, CDR2 SNEGSKA, per germline (reference sequence). This CDR3 is built from 9 residues. The DNA of the CDR3 is TGCGGGGCCTCGAGTGAAGCTTTCTTT. This encodes CGASSEAFF.